The T cell receptor (beta chain) under discussion was sequenced for a study of STAT5B mutations in CD4+ large granular lymphocyte leukemia. The V gene end was trimmed by 5 bases and the J gene end by 1 base; junction bases not matched to a gene: 9. This CDR3 spans 16 amino acids. Germline V gene sequence: CDR1 MDHEN, CDR2 SYDVKM. Of note for this clone: Its specificity is unknown.

The survey-level immunoSEQ assay was used. Sequencing used immunoSEQ multiplex PCR; TCRdb keeps in-frame clones, though not all of them. The sample holds 25,000 to 35,000 clones; about four fifths are singletons and the top ten take 4.4%. Study-wide points: No patients shared main leukemic clonotypes, though around 24% appeared at low frequency elsewhere. Without HLA matching, higher CD4+ than CD8+ T-LGLL clonality could reflect small sample size. Compared with healthy controls (2/35), patient top clones favored TRBV06 (8/27).

The sequencing sample was made of CD4+ T cells from blood buffy coats. V and J are TRBV28 and TRBJ2-3; 7 bases line up with TRBD2. This TCR was recovered from a human donor in good health. CDR3 coding DNA: TGTGCCAGCAGTCCCGTGACGGGAGGCGGCACAGATACGCAGTATTTT. It specifies CASSPVTGGGTDTQYF.